The entry below describes one T cell receptor (beta chain). This specimen belongs to a study of blood T cell repertoires in COVID-19. Assay used: immunoSEQ multiplex PCR; TCRdb lists only in-frame clones, some missing. This sample has under 30,000 clones; around 87% occur once, and the top ten carry around 12%. Germline values: CDR1 SGHRS, CDR2 YFSETQ. There are 14 residues in the CDR3. V was clipped by 4 bases and J by 4 bases, with 12 bases between them. This chain joins TRBV5-1 and TRBJ2-1, with D perhaps matching TRBD2 (6 bases). The source is a human donor in a cohort sampled during active COVID-19. The donor label of this sample is uncertain. Input material: peripheral blood. CDR3: CASSGGSRYNEQFF. The CDR3 DNA is TGCGCCAGCAGCGGGGGGTCGCGGTACAATGAGCAGTTCTTC.